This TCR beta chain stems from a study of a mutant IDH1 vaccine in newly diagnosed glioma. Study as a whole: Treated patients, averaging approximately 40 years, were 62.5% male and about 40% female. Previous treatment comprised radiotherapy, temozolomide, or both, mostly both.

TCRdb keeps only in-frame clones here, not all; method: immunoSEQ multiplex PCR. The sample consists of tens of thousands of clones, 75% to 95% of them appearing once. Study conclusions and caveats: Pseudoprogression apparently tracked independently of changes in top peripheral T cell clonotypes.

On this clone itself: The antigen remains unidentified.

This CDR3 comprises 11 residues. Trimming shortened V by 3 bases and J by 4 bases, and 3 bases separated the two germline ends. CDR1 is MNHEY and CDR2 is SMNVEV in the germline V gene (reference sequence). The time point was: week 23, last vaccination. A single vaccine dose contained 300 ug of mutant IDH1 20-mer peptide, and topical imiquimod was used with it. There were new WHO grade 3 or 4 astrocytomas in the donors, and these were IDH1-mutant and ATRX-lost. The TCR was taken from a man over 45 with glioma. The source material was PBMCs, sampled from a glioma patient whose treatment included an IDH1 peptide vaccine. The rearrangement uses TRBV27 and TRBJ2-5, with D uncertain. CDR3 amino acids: CASSFRETQYF. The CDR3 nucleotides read TGTGCCAGCAGTTTTCGAGAGACCCAGTACTTC.